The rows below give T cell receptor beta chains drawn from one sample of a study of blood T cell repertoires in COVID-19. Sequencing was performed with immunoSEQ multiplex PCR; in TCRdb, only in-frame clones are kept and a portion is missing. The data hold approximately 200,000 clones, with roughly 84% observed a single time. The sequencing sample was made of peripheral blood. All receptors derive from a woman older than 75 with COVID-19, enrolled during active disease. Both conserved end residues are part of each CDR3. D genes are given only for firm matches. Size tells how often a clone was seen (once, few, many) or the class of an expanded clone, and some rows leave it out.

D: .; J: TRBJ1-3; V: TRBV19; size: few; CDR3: CASSDRRSGNTIYF; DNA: TGTGCCAGTAGCGACAGACGCTCTGGAAACACCATATATTTT
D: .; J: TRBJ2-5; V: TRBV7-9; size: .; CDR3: CASSSRGLRETQYF; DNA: TGTGCCAGCAGCTCGAGGGGACTTCGGGAGACCCAGTACTTC
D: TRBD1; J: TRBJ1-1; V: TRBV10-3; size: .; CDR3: CAIGQGLGNTEAFF; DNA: TGTGCCATCGGACAGGGACTCGGGAACACTGAAGCTTTCTTT
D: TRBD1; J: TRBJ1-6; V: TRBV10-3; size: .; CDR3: CAISVETGVSPLHF; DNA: TGTGCCATCAGTGTAGAGACAGGGGTATCACCCCTCCACTTT
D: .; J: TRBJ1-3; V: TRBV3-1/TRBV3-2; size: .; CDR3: CASSHSGGVSGNTIYF; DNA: TGTGCCAGCAGCCACTCTGGGGGGGTGTCTGGAAACACCATATATTTT
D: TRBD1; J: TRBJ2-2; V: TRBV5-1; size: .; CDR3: CASRTGTGNSGELFF; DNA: TGCGCCAGCCGAACCGGGACAGGGAATTCCGGGGAGCTGTTTTTT
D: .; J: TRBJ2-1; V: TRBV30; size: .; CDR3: CAWSVMVGALDEQFF; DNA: TGTGCCTGGAGTGTAATGGTGGGGGCATTGGATGAGCAGTTCTTC
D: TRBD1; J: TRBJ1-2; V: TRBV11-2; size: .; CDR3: CASSGRGGQTGGYTF; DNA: TGTGCCAGCAGCGGGCGGGGGGGACAGACGGGCGGCTACACCTTC
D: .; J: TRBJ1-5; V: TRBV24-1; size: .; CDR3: CATSSSTGTSNQPQHF; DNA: TGTGCCACCAGCAGCTCAACAGGGACTAGCAATCAGCCCCAGCATTTT
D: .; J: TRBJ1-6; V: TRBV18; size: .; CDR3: CASSSPGGSDSPLHF; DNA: TGTGCCAGCTCCAGCCCGGGAGGGAGTGATTCACCCCTCCACTTT
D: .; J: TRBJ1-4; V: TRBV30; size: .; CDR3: CAWSTGGAREKLFF; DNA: TGTGCCTGGAGCACCGGTGGGGCGAGGGAAAAACTGTTTTTT
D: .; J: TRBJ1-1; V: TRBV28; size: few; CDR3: CASSSPIQGNTEAFF; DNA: TGTGCCAGCAGCTCTCCCATACAGGGTAACACTGAAGCTTTCTTT
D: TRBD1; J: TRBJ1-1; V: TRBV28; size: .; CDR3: CASSSGGKTTTEAFF; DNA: TGTGCCAGCAGTTCAGGGGGCAAAACAACTACTGAAGCTTTCTTT
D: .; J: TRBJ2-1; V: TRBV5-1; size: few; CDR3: CASSLRETGYSYNEQFF; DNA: TGCGCCAGCAGCTTGCGGGAAACAGGGTACTCCTACAATGAGCAGTTCTTC
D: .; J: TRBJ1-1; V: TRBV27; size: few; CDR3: CASSLLRGMNTEAFF; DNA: TGTGCCAGCAGTTTACTTAGGGGGATGAACACTGAAGCTTTCTTT
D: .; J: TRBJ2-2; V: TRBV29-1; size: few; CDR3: CSVDRANTGELFF; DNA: TGCAGCGTTGACAGGGCTAACACCGGGGAGCTGTTTTTT
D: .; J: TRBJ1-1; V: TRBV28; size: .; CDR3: CASSFGGYTEAFF; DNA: TGTGCCAGCAGTTTCGGAGGATACACTGAAGCTTTCTTT
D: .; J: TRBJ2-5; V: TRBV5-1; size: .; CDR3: CASSLVGLLQETQYF; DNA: TGCGCCAGCAGCTTGGTGGGGCTACTCCAAGAGACCCAGTACTTC
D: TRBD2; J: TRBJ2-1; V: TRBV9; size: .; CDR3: CASSVGLASSYNEQFF; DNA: TGTGCCAGCAGCGTGGGACTAGCGAGTTCCTACAATGAGCAGTTCTTC
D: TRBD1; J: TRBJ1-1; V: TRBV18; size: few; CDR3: CASSPPGQGPLGAFF; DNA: TGTGCCAGCTCACCACCGGGACAGGGGCCCCTGGGGGCTTTCTTT
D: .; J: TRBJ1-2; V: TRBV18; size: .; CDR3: CASSPPSGRTYSGYTF; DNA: TGTGCCAGCTCACCCCCGTCAGGACGGACATATAGTGGCTACACCTTC
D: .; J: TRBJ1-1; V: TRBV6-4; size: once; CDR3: CASSDSYTRTILNTEAFF; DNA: TGTGCCAGCAGTGACTCGTATACCAGAACCATATTGAACACTGAAGCTTTCTTT